These 3 T cell receptor beta chains share one sample of origin, sequenced in a study of T-cell reconstitution after alpha-beta-depleted transplantation in children. Preparation of the TCRbeta library involved a method that used unique molecular identifiers. MiXCR was run by TCRdb on the PCR reads, yielding one entry per CDR3 protein. The sample includes approximately 47,000 distinct CDR3 sequences, about 47% seen only once; the top ten take roughly two fifths. The source material was peripheral blood, sampled before TCRalphabeta/CD19-depleted stem cell transplant. These receptors came from a boy in the first two years of life with SCID, due to receive a stem cell transplant.

The chain couples TRBV5-6 to TRBJ2-2, with D tentatively TRBD1 (5 bases). V lost 0 bases, J lost 3 bases, and 9 bases lay in between. The germline V gene encodes CDR1 SGHDT and CDR2 YYEEEE. The CDR3 has 15 amino acids. CDR3 region: CASSLGQGYTGELFF. CDR3 in DNA: TGTGCCAGCAGCTTGGGGCAGGGATACACCGGGGAGCTGTTTTTT.

The chain is built from TRBV20-1 and TRBJ1-1; D is possibly TRBD1 (6 bases). Trimming shortened V by 5 bases and J by 3 bases, and 22 bases separated the two germline ends. Germline V gene data show CDR1 as DFQATT and CDR2 as SNEGSKA (reference sequence). CDR3 length equals 16 residues. This chain's CDR3 is CSALHREGGVDTEAFF. DNA for the CDR3: TGCAGTGCTCTACATCGTGAGGGGGGGGTGGACACTGAAGCTTTCTTT.

The chain couples TRBV4-1 to TRBJ1-4; D is undetermined. The CDR3 has 14 amino acids. V gave up 1 base and J gave up 7 bases, with 10 bases separating them. Germline V lookup: CDR1 MGHRA, CDR2 YSYEKL. This CDR3 reads CASSQGAGGEKLFF. The CDR3 DNA is TGCGCCAGCAGCCAAGGCGCGGGCGGTGAAAAACTGTTTTTT.